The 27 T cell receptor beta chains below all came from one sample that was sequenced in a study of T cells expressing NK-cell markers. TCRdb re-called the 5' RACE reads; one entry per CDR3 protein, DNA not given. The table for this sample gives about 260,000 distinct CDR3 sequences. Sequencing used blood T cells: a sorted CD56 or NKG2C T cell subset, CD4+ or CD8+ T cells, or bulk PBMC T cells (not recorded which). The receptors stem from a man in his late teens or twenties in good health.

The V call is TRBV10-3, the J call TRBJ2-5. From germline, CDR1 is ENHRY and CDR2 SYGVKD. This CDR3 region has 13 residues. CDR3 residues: CAISEAVVETQYF.

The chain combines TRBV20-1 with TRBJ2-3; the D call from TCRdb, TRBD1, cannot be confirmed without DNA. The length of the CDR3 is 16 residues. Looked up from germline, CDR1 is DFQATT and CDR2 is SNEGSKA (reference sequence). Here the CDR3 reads CSARRTGMVSTDTQYF.

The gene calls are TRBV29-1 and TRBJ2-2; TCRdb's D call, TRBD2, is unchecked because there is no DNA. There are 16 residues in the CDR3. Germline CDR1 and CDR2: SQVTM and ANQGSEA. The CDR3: CSVVWLAGVNTGELFF.

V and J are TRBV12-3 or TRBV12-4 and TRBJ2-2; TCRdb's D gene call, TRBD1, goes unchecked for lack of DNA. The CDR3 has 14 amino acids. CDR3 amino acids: CASTLIGGTGELFF.

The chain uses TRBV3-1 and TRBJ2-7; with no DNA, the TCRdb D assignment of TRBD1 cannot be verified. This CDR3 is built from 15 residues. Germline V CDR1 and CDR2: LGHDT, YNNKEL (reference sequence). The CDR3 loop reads CASSNSGTGTYEQYF.

CDR3 in amino acids: CASRPGRDGPYDF. The chain recombines TRBV7-2 with TRBJ2-7; checking the TCRdb D call of TRBD1 is not possible without DNA. The CDR3 totals 13 residues. CDR1 is SGHTA, CDR2 FQGNSA, per germline.

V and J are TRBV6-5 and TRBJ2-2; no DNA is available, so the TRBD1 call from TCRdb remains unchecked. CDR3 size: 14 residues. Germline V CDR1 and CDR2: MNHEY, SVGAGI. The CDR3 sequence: CASSYFPGAGELFF.

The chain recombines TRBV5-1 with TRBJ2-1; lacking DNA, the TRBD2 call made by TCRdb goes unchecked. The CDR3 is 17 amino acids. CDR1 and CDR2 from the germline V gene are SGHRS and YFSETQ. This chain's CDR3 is CASSSGLAGGDYNEQFF.

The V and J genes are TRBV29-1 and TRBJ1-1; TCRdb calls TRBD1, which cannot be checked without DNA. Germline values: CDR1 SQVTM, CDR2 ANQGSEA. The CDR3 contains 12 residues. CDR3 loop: CSVVRGGTEAFF. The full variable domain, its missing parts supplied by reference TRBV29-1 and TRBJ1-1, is SAVISQKPSRDICQRGTSLTIQCQVDSQVTMMFWYRQQPGQSLTLIATANQGSEATYESGFVIDKFPISRPNLTFSTLTVSNMSPEDSSIYLCSVVRGGTEAFFGQGTRLTVV.

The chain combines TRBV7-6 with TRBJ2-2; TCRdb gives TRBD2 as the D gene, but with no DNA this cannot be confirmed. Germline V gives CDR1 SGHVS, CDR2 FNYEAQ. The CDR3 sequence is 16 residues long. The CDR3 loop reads CASSLVPAGNTGELFF.

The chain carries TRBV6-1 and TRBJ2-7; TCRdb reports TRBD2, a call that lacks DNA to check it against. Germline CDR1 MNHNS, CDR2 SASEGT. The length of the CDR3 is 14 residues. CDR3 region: CAISTRASGSEQYF.

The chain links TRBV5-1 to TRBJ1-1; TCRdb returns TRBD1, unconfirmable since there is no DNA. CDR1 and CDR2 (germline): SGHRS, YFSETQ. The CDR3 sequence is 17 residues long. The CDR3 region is CASSLEGQGTLNTEAFF.

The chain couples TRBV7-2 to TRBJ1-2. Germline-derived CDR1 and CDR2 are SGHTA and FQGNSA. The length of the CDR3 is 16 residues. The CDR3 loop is CASSPVVMGRFDGYTF.

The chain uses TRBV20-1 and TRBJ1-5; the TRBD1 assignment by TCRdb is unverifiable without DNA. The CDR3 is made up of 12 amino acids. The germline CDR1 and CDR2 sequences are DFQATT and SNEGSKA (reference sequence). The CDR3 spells CSASRGNQPQHF.

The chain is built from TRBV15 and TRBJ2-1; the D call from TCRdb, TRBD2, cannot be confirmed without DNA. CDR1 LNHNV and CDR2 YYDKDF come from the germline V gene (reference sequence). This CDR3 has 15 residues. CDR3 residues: CATSTSGWGNNEQFF.

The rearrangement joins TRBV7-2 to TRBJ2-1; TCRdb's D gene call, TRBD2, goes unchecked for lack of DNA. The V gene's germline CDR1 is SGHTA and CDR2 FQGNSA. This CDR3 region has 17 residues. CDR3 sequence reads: CASSLVLHGTRPKQQFF. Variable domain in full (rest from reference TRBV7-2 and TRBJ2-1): GAGVSQSPSNKVTEKGKDVELRCDPISGHTALYWYRQSLGQGLEFLIYFQGNSAPDKSGLPSDRFSAERTGGSVSTLTIQRTQQEDSAVYLCASSLVLHGTRPKQQFFGPGTRLTVL.

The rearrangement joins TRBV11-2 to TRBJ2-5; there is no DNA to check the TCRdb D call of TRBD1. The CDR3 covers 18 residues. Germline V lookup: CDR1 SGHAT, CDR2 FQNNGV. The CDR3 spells CASSPHLTVGTGVETQYF. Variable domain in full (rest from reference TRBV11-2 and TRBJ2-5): EAGVAQSPRYKIIEKRQSVAFWCNPISGHATLYWYQQILGQGPKLLIQFQNNGVVDDSQLPKDRFSAERLKGVDSTLKIQPAKLEDSAVYLCASSPHLTVGTGVETQYFGPGTRLLVL.

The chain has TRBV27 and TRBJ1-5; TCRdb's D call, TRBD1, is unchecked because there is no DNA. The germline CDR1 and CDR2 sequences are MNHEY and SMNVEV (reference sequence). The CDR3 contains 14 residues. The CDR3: CASRVQGSNQPQHF.

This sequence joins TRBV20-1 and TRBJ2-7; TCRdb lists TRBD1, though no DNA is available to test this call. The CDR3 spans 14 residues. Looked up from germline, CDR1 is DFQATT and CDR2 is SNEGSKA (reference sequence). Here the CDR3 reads CSADRARRPYEQYF.

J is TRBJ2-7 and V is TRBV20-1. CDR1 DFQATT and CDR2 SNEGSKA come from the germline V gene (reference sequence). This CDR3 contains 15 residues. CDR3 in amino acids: CSARTSRASSYEQYF.

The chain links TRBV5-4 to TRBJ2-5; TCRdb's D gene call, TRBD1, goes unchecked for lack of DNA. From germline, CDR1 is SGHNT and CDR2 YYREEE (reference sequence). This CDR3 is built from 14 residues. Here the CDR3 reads CASSFGGNKETQYF.

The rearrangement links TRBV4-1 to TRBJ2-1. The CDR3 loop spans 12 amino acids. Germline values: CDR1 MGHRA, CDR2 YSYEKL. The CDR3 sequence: CASSQARNEQFF.

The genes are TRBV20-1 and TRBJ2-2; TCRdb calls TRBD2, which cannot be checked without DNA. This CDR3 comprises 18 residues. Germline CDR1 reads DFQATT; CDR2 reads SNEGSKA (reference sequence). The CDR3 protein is CSANRGLAGLANTGELFF.

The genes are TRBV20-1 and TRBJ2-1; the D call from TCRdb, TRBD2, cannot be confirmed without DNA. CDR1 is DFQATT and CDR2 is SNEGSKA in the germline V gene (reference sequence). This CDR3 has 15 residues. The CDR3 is CSADKGLAGGGRQFF.

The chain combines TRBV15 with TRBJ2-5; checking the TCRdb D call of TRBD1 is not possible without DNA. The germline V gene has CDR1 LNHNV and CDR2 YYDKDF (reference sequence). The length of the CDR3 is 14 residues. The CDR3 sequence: CATSRWDVKETQYF.

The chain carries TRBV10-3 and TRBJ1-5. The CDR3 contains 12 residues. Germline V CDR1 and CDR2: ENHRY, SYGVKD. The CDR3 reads CAISELGQPQHF.

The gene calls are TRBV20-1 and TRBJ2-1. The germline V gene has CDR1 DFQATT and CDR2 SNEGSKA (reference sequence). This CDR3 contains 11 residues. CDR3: CSARVIIEQFF.